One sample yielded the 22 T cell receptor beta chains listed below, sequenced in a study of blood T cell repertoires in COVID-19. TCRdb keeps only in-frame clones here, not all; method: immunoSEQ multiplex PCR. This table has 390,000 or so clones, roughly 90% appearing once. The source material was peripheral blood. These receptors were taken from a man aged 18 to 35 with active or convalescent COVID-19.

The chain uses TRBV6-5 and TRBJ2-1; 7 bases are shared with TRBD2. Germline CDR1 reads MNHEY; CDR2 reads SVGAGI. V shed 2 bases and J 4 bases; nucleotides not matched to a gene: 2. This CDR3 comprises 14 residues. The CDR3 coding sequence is TGTGCCAGCAGTTACCGGGGGGTATACAATGAGCAGTTCTTC. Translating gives CASSYRGVYNEQFF.

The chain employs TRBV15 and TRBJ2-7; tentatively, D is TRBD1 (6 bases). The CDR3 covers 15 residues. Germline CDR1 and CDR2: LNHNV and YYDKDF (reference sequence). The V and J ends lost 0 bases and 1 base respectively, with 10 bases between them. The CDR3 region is CATSRDRGQSYEQYF. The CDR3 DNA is TGTGCCACCAGCAGAGATCGAGGACAGTCCTACGAGCAGTACTTC.

For the CDR3, the DNA is TGTGCCAGCAGTTTGAGGTCCCACGAGCAGTACTTC. This gives the protein CASSLRSHEQYF. The chain links TRBV6-5 to TRBJ2-7; D is unresolved. Per germline, CDR1 MNHEY and CDR2 SVGAGI. This CDR3 has 12 residues. Between the trimmed V and J ends, which lost 4 bases and 5 bases, there was a span of 9 bases.

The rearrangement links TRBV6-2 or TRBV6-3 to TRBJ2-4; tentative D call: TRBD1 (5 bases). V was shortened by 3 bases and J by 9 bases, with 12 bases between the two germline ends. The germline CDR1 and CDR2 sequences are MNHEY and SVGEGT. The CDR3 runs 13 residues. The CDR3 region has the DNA TGTGCCAGCAGTTATCAGGGTTCGGGCATTCAGTACTTC. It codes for CASSYQGSGIQYF.

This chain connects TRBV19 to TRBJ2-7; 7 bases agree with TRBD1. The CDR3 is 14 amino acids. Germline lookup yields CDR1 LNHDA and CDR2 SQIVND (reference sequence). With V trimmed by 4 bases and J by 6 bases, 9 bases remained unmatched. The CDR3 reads CASSTNRQGAEQYF. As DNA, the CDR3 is TGTGCCAGTAGTACCAACCGACAGGGTGCCGAGCAGTACTTC.

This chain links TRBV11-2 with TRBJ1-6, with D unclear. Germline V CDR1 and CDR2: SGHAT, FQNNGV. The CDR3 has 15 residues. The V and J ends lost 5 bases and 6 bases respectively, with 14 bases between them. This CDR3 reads CASSREVAPNSPLHF. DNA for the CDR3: TGTGCCAGCAGCCGTGAGGTCGCCCCTAATTCACCCCTCCACTTT.

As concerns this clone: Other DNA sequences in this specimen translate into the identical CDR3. The CDR3, as DNA: TGTGCCAGCAGCCTCGGACAAGGGGCCTACGAGCAGTACTTC. Amino acid sequence: CASSLGQGAYEQYF. The chain couples TRBV7-2 to TRBJ2-7, with D perhaps matching TRBD1 (5 bases). CDR1 is SGHTA, CDR2 FQGNSA, per germline. The CDR3 totals 14 residues. V dropped 5 bases and J dropped 2 bases, with 13 bases sitting between them.

CDR3 sequence: CASSYSKIPGLGAFF. Written as DNA, the CDR3 is TGTGCCAGCAGTTACTCGAAGATTCCGGGGTTAGGGGCTTTCTTT. The genes are TRBV6-5 and TRBJ1-1, with unresolved D. Deletions cut 0 bases from V and 11 bases from J, with 19 bases between. CDR3 length equals 15 residues. Germline V gives CDR1 MNHEY, CDR2 SVGAGI.

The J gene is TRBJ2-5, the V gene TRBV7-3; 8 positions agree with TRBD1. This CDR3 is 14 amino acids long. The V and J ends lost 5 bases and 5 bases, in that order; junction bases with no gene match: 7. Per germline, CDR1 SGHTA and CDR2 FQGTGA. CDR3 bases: TGTGCCAGCAGCCTGGGACAGGCGGGGGAGACCCAGTACTTC. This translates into CASSLGQAGETQYF.

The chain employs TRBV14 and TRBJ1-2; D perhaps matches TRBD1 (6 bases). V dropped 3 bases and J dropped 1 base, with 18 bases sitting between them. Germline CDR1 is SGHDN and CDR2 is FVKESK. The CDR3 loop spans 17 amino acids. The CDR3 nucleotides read TGTGCCAGCAGCCACCCTCAAGGGACACAAAATAACTATGGCTACACCTTC. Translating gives CASSHPQGTQNNYGYTF.

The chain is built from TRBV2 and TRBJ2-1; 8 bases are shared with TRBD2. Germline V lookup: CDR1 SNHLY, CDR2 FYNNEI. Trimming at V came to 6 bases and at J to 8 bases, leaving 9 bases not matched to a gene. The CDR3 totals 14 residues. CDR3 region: CASSGRANADEQFF. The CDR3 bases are TGTGCCAGCAGCGGGAGGGCCAACGCCGATGAGCAGTTCTTC.

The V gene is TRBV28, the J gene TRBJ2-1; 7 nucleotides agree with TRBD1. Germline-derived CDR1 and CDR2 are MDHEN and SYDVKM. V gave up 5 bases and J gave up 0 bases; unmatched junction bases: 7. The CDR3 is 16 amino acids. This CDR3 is CASSSRGTSSYNEQFF. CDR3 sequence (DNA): TGTGCCAGCAGTAGCAGGGGGACGAGCTCCTACAATGAGCAGTTCTTC. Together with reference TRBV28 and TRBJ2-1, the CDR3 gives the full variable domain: DVKVTQSSRYLVKRTGEKVFLECVQDMDHENMFWYRQDPGLGLRLIYFSYDVKMKEKGDIPEGYSVSREKKERFSLILESASTNQTSMYLCASSSRGTSSYNEQFFGPGTRLTVL.

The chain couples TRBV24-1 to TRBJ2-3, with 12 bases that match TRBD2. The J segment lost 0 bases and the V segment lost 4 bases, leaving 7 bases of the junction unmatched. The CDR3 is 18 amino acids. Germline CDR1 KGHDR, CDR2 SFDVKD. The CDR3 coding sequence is TGTGCCACCAGTGAGCCCGCAGGGACTAGCGGGAGCACAGATACGCAGTATTTT. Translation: CATSEPAGTSGSTDTQYF.

The CDR3 sequence: CASSQDPLGGSLTGELFF. CDR3 in DNA: TGCGCCAGCAGCCAAGATCCCTTAGGCGGGAGTCTCACCGGGGAGCTGTTTTTT. This sequence joins TRBV4-1 and TRBJ2-2; 7 bases line up with TRBD2. Per the germline V gene, CDR1 is MGHRA and CDR2 is YSYEKL. Trimming removed 0 bases from V and 4 bases from J; junction bases left unmatched: 11. The CDR3 runs to 18 residues.

CDR3 nucleotide sequence: TGTGCCAGCAGCTTAGCTGGCTTGCGGGAGAGTGTACGAGCAGATACGCAGTATTTT. Amino acids: CASSLAGLRESVRADTQYF. V is TRBV11-3 and J is TRBJ2-3, with 7 positions matching TRBD2. V was pared by 1 base and J by 4 bases, with 17 bases of the junction left unmatched. CDR3 length: 19 residues. Germline CDR1 and CDR2: SGHNT and YENEEA.

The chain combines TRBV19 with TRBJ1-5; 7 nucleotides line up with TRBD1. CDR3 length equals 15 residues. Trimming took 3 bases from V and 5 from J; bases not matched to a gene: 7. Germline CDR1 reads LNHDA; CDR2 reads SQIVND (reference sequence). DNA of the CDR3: TGTGCCAGTAGTATCTCCAGGGGGAGTGATCAGCCCCAGCATTTT. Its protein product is CASSISRGSDQPQHF.

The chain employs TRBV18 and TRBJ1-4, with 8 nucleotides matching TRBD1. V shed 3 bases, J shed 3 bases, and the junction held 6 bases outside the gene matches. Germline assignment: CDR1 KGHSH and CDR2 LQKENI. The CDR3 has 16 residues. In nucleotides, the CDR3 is TGTGCCAGCTCACCTCGGACAGGGAGAGCTAATGAAAAACTGTTTTTT. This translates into CASSPRTGRANEKLFF.

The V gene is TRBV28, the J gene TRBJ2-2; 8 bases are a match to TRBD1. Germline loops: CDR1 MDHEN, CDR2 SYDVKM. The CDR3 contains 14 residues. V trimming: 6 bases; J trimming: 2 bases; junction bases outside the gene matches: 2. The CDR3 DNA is TGTGCCAGCAGGGGGACAGGAAACACCGGGGAGCTGTTTTTT. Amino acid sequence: CASRGTGNTGELFF.

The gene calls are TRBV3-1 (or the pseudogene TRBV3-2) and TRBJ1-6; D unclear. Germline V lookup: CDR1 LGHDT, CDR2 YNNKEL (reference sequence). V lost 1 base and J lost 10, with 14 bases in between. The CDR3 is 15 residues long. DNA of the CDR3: TGTGCCAGCAGCCAAGGGAAACGGTCGGGATCACCCCTCCACTTT. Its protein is CASSQGKRSGSPLHF.

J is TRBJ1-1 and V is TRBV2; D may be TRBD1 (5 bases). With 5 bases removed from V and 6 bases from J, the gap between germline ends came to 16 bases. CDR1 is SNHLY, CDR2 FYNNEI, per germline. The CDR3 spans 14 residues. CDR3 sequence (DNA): TGTGCCAGCAGTTTTGTTACAGGTCGGGCTGAAGCTTTCTTT. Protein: CASSFVTGRAEAFF.

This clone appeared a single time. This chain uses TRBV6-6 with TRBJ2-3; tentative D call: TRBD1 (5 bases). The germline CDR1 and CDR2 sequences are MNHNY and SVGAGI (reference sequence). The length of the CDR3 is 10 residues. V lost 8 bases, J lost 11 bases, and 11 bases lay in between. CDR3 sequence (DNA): TGTGCCAGCGCTGACAGCCGGCAGTATTTT. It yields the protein CASADSRQYF.

The CDR3 is CASSLRGWETQYF. CDR3 coding DNA: TGTGCCAGCAGCCTCAGGGGATGGGAGACCCAGTACTTC. The rearrangement uses TRBV12-3 or TRBV12-4 and TRBJ2-5, with a tentative D call TRBD1 (6 bases). This CDR3 has 13 amino acids. V dropped 6 bases and J dropped 5 bases, with 13 bases sitting between them.